Listed here are 17 T cell receptor beta chains from one sample, sequenced in a study of breast tumors, draining lymph nodes, adjacent tissues. TCRdb called the multiplex PCR reads again in MiXCR, with one record for every CDR3 protein. This repertoire shows roughly 220,000 distinct CDR3 sequences, less than 35% found once; its top ten account for 3% to 4%. Breast cancer patients provided tissue from their axillary draining lymph nodes. The specimen was axillary lymph node tissue. The receptors come from a female donor with breast cancer. Some clones in this sample may be carry-over from other donors' samples.

The chain joins TRBV20-1 to TRBJ2-5; weak D call: TRBD2 (6 bases). The DNA end lines up better with TRBJ2-7; the J call may be wrong. Germline CDR1 is DFQATT and CDR2 is SNEGSKA (reference sequence). This CDR3 has 14 residues. This CDR3 is CSARVAGFAYEQYF. For the CDR3, the DNA is TGCAGTGCTAGAGTCGCGGGGTTCGCCTACGAGCAGTACTTC.

The chain links TRBV20-1 to TRBJ1-2; possible D gene TRBD1, 6 bases. V lost 6 bases to trimming and J lost 10 bases, with 24 bases between them. The CDR3 is made up of 14 amino acids. Germline CDR1 and CDR2: DFQATT and SNEGSKA (reference sequence). CDR3 coding DNA: TGCAGTGCCGCGGCGCTACAGGGTTCTGAGGACTACACCTTC. Translated: CSAAALQGSEDYTF.

In this sample, this clonotype turned up many times. The chain has TRBV7-9 and TRBJ1-6, with TRBD1 matching 12 bases. The CDR3 covers 16 residues. V lost 1 base and J lost 10; bases outside the gene matches: 5. CDR1 is SEHNR and CDR2 is FQNEAQ in the germline V gene (reference sequence). CDR3 amino acids: CASSLDGTGGLSPLHF. The DNA of the CDR3 is TGTGCCAGCAGCTTAGATGGGACAGGGGGCTTGTCACCCCTCCACTTT.

About this clonotype: This may be a read error: a much more frequent sequence differs by one nucleotide. This chain joins TRBV7-9 and TRBJ2-5; possible D gene TRBD1, 6 bases. Germline CDR1 reads SEHNR; CDR2 reads FQNEAQ (reference sequence). The CDR3 covers 14 residues. This CDR3 is CASSQLGQQETQCF. The CDR3 nucleotides read TGCGCCAGCAGCCAACTGGGACAACAAGAGACCCAGTGCTTC.

This clonotype occurred many times. The chain joins TRBV20-1 to TRBJ2-3, with 10 positions matching TRBD2. This CDR3 is built from 16 residues. Germline lookup yields CDR1 DFQATT and CDR2 SNEGSKA (reference sequence). Unmatched junction bases numbered 6, after V lost 0 bases and J lost 3 bases. The CDR3: CSARDRASGSTDTQYF. In DNA, the CDR3 is TGCAGTGCTAGAGATCGGGCTAGCGGGAGTACAGATACGCAGTATTTT.

This clonotype was observed many times. The genes are TRBV24-1 and TRBJ2-1; 12 bases agree with TRBD2. This CDR3 spans 15 amino acids. V dropped 3 bases and J dropped 9; count of bases not matched to a gene: 5. The V gene's germline CDR1 is KGHDR and CDR2 SFDVKD. The CDR3 DNA follows: TGTGCCACCAGTGATCCTAGCGGGGGGGCCAGTGAGCAGTTCTTC. It encodes CATSDPSGGASEQFF.

This clonotype has ten or more counts. V and J are TRBV12-3 or TRBV12-4 and TRBJ2-3, with TRBD1 identical over 10 bases. With 1 base clipped from V and 6 bases from J, the junction kept 10 bases outside the gene matches. The CDR3 is 17 residues long. This CDR3 reads CASSLERTGGRRDTQYF. The DNA of the CDR3 is TGTGCCAGCAGTTTAGAGAGGACAGGGGGACGAAGGGATACGCAGTATTTT.

The sample holds many counts of this clonotype. This sequence joins TRBV5-1 and TRBJ2-1; 10 positions match TRBD2. Germline V gene lookup returns CDR1 SGHRS and CDR2 YFSETQ. The CDR3 sequence is 16 residues long. V was clipped by 4 bases and J by 4 bases; unmatched bases: 8. CDR3 in amino acids: CASSQLTAGGYNEQFF. DNA of the CDR3: TGCGCCAGCAGCCAACTCACAGCGGGGGGGTACAATGAGCAGTTCTTC.

This clonotype showed up many times. The genes are TRBV11-3 and TRBJ2-7; D not certain. CDR1 is SGHNT and CDR2 is YENEEA in the germline V gene. With 5 bases removed from V and 6 bases from J, the gap between germline ends came to 26 bases. This CDR3 has 17 residues. This CDR3 reads CASSAWSEVKGPSEQYF. The DNA for the CDR3 is TGTGCCAGCAGCGCGTGGTCCGAGGTGAAGGGTCCCTCCGAGCAGTACTTC.

This clonotype occurred a few times. A much larger clone lies one base from this, so it may be a read error. This rearrangement joins TRBV7-9 to TRBJ2-5, with 10 bases lining up with TRBD1. The CDR3 covers 15 residues. Germline loops: CDR1 SEHNR, CDR2 FQNEAQ (reference sequence). CDR3 sequence: CASSESDRGPKTQHF. CDR3 nucleotide sequence: TGTGCCAGCAGCGAGTCCGACAGGGGGCCTAAGACCCAGCACTTC.

About this clonotype: One base away lies a much larger clone, so this may be a sequencing read error. This chain connects TRBV20-1 to TRBJ2-1; 9 bases fit TRBD2. Trimming removed 7 bases from V and 8 bases from J; junction bases left unmatched: 12. This CDR3 comprises 14 residues. CDR1 DFQATT and CDR2 SNEGSKA come from the germline V gene (reference sequence). The CDR3 region has the DNA TGCAGTGTGGGGGAGGCGGGGGGGCCGTATGAGCAGTTCTTC. Encoded protein: CSVGEAGGPYEQFF.

This clonotype occurred many times. The chain couples TRBV20-1 to TRBJ2-3, with D unresolved. The CDR3 runs 13 residues. Trimming shortened V by 2 bases and J by 0 bases, and 6 bases separated the two germline ends. Germline V CDR1 and CDR2: DFQATT, SNEGSKA (reference sequence). The CDR3 nucleotides read TGCAGTGCTAGATGGCAGAGCACAGATACGCAGTATTTT. This codes for CSARWQSTDTQYF.

The chain has TRBV19 and TRBJ2-5; 8 bases are a match to TRBD1. CDR1 is LNHDA and CDR2 is SQIVND in the germline V gene (reference sequence). V shed 7 bases, J shed 5 bases, and the junction held 12 bases outside the gene matches. The CDR3 has 15 residues. DNA of the CDR3: TGTGCCAGTAACTATGGGACAGGAGGAGGGGAGACCCAGTACTTC. Encoded protein: CASNYGTGGGETQYF.

This sequence joins TRBV6-6 and TRBJ2-1, with D possibly being TRBD1 or TRBD2 (6 bases each). The CDR3 sequence is 17 residues long. V was pared by 0 bases and J by 4 bases, with 16 bases between. Germline CDR1 MNHNY, CDR2 SVGAGI (reference sequence). The CDR3 nucleotides are TGTGCCAGCAGTTACTCGCCCAGGGGAGGACTATACAATGAGCAGTTCTTC. Translation gives CASSYSPRGGLYNEQFF.

This clonotype came up a few times. This chain connects TRBV4-3 to TRBJ1-4; 7 bases map to TRBD1. The CDR3 spans 16 residues. From germline, CDR1 is LGHNA and CDR2 YSLEER. The V and J ends lost 4 bases and 1 base, in that order; junction bases with no gene match: 6. The CDR3 DNA reads as TGCGCCAGCAGCCCCGGACAGGCCCAAACTAATGAAAAACTGTTTTTT. This sequence encodes CASSPGQAQTNEKLFF.

The chain has TRBV15 and TRBJ1-6; 10 positions match TRBD1. The CDR3 consists of 17 residues. The J segment lost 7 bases and the V segment lost 0 bases, leaving 6 bases of the junction unmatched. From germline, CDR1 is LNHNV and CDR2 YYDKDF (reference sequence). In nucleotides, the CDR3 is TGTGCCACCAGCAGAGATTGCGGGGACAGGGGCAATTCACCCCTCCACTTT. Its translation: CATSRDCGDRGNSPLHF.

The V and J genes are TRBV27 and TRBJ2-3; D is uncertain. This CDR3 comprises 13 residues. The germline V gene encodes CDR1 MNHEY and CDR2 SMNVEV (reference sequence). V was pared by 8 bases and J by 2 bases, with 11 bases between. CDR3 amino acids: CASGRQYTDTQYF. For the CDR3, the DNA is TGTGCCAGCGGACGCCAATACACAGATACGCAGTATTTT.